This T cell receptor beta chain came from a study of control samples from healthy donors and cancer patients. V shed 4 bases, J shed 7 bases, and the junction held 5 bases outside the gene matches. This CDR3 contains 14 residues. The V gene's germline CDR1 is LNHDA and CDR2 SQIVND (reference sequence). This clone was seen only a few times. Sequencing used immunoSEQ multiplex PCR; TCRdb keeps in-frame clones, though not all of them. The table shows approximately 160,000 clones, with 93% occurring only once. This chain uses TRBV19 with TRBJ2-2; 8 bases align to TRBD1. Sequencing was done on a sample of blood. This receptor was obtained from an older woman in good health. In nucleotides, the CDR3 is TGTGCCAGTAGTACGACAGGGGTCAGCGGGGAGCTGTTTTTT. Translating it yields CASSTTGVSGELFF.